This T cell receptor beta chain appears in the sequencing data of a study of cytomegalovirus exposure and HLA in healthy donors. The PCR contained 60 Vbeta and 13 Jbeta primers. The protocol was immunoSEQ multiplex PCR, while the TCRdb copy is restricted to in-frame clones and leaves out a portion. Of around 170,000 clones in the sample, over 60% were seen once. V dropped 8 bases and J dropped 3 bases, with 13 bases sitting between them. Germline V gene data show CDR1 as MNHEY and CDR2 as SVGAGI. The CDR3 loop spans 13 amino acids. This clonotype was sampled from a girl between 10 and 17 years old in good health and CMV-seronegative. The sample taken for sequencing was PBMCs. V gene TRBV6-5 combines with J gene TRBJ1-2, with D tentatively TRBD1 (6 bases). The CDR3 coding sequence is TGTGCCAGCTTCCAACAGGGACACTATGGCTACACCTTC. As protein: CASFQQGHYGYTF.